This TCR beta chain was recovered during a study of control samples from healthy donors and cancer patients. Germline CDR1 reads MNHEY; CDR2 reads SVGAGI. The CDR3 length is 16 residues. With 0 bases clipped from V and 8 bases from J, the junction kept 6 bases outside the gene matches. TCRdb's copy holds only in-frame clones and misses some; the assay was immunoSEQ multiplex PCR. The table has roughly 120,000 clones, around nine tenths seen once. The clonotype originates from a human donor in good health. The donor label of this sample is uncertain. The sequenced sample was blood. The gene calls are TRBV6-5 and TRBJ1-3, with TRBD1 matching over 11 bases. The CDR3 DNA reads TGTGCCAGCAGTTACTCTCCCGGGACAGGGGGACACACCATATATTTT. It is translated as CASSYSPGTGGHTIYF.